Here is one T cell receptor (beta chain) with its context. The source of the sample is a study of tumor-infiltrating lymphocytes in oesophageal squamous cell carcinoma. Unmatched junction bases numbered 6, after V lost 6 bases and J lost 4 bases. Germline CDR1 KGHSH, CDR2 LQKENI. The CDR3 has 14 amino acids. TCRdb itself ran the reads through MiXCR, one entry per CDR3 protein. This table has 12,000 or so distinct CDR3 sequences, roughly three fifths appearing once. Sample: blood. The rearrangement uses TRBV18 and TRBJ2-1, with 7 nucleotides matching TRBD1. This clonotype was obtained from a female donor with esophageal squamous cell carcinoma. DNA for the CDR3: TGTGCCAGCTCCATCGGGACAGTATACAATGAGCAGTTCTTC. Protein sequence: CASSIGTVYNEQFF.